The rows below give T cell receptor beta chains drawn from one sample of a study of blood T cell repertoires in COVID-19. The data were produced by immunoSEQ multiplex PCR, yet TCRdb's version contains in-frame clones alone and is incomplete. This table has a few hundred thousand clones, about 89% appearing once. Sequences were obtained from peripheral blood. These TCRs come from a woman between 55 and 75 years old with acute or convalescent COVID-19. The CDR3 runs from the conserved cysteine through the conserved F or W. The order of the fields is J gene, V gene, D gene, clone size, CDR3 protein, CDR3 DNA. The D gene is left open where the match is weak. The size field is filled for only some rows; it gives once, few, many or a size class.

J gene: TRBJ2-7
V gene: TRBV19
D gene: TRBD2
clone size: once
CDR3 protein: CASSTGLAGGPQQNEQYF
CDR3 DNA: TGTGCCAGTAGTACGGGACTAGCGGGAGGGCCACAGCAAAACGAGCAGTACTTC

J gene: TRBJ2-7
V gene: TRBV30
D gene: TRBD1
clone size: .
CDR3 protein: CAWSGTGTYEQYF
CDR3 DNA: TGTGCCTGGAGCGGGACAGGTACCTACGAGCAGTACTTC

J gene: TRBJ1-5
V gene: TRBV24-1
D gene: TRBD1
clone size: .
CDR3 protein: CATSVPGGGQPQHF
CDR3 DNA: TGTGCCACCAGTGTCCCAGGGGGCGGTCAGCCCCAGCATTTT

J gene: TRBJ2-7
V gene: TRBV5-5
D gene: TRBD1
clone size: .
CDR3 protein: CASSLGQVPYEQYF
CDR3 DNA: TGTGCCAGCAGCTTAGGACAGGTCCCCTACGAGCAGTACTTC

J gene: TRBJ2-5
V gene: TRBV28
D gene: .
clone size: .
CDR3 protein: CASGQAAQETQYF
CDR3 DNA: TGTGCCAGCGGCCAGGCAGCTCAAGAGACCCAGTACTTC

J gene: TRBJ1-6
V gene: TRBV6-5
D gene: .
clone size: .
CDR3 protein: CASSSQGPAPLHF
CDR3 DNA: TGTGCCAGCAGCTCACAGGGACCTGCACCCCTCCACTTT

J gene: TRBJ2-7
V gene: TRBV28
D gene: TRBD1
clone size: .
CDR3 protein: CASSPQGVSYEQYF
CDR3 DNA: TGTGCCAGCAGTCCACAGGGGGTCTCCTACGAGCAGTACTTC

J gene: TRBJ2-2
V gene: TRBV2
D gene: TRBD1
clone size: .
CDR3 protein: CASNRDRAPGELFF
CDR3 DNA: TGTGCCAGCAACCGCGACAGGGCTCCCGGGGAGCTGTTTTTT

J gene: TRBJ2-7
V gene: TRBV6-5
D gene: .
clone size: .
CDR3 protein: CASSDLALTREQYF
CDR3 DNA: TGTGCCAGCAGCGATCTAGCGTTAACACGCGAGCAGTACTTC

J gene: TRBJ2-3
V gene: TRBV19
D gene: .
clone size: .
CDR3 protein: CASSIDGTDTQYF
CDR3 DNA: TGTGCCAGTAGTATAGACGGCACAGATACGCAGTATTTT

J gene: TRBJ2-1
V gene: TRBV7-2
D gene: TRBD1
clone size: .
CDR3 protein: CASSPRTGNEQFF
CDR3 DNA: TGTGCCAGCAGCCCACGGACAGGCAATGAGCAGTTCTTC

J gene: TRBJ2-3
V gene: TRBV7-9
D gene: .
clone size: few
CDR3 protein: CASSSRLNTDTQYF
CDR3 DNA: TGTGCCAGCAGCTCACGACTTAACACAGATACGCAGTATTTT

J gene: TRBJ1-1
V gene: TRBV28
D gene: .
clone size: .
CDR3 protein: CASSSLRGYGSTEAFF
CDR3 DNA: TGTGCCAGCAGTTCTCTCAGGGGCTATGGCTCCACTGAAGCTTTCTTT

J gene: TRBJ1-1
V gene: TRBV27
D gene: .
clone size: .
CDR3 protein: CASTPAGRRTEAFF
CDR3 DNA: TGTGCCAGCACCCCGGCGGGGAGAAGGACTGAAGCTTTCTTT

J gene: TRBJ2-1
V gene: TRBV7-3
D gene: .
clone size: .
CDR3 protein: CASSVAGSYNEQFF
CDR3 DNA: TGTGCCAGCAGCGTCGCGGGCTCCTACAATGAGCAGTTCTTC

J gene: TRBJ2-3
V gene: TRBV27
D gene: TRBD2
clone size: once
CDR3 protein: CASRPSGGRTDTQYF
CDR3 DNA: TGTGCCAGCAGGCCTAGCGGGGGACGCACAGATACGCAGTATTTT

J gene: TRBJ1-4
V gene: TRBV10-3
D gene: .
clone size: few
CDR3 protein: CAISERGGSTNEKLFF
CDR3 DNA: TGTGCCATCAGTGAGAGGGGGGGTTCAACTAATGAAAAACTGTTTTTT

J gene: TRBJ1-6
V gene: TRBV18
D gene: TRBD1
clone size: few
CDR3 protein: CASSPEAGGSPLHF
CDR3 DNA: TGTGCCAGCTCACCGGAGGCAGGGGGATCACCCCTCCACTTT

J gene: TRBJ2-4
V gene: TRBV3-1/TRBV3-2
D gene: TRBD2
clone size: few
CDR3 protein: CASGLGEGFDKNIQYF
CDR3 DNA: TGTGCCAGCGGTTTGGGGGAGGGATTTGACAAAAACATTCAGTACTTC

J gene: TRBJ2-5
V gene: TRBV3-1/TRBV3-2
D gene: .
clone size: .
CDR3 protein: CASSQERWGAGQETQYF
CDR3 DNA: TGTGCCAGCAGCCAAGAACGCTGGGGCGCAGGTCAAGAGACCCAGTACTTC

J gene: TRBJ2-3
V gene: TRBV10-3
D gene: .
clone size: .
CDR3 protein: CAISPKAGVSTDTQYF
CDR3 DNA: TGTGCCATCAGTCCTAAAGCCGGGGTTAGCACAGATACGCAGTATTTT

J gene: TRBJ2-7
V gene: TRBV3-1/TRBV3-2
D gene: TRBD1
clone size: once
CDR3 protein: CASSQGQGRSYEQYF
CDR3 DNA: TGTGCCAGCAGCCAGGGACAGGGTCGGTCCTACGAGCAGTACTTC

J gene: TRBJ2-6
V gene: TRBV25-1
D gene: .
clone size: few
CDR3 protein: CASSPGLLSGANVLTF
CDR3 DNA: TGTGCCAGCAGTCCGGGACTCCTCTCTGGGGCCAACGTCCTGACTTTC

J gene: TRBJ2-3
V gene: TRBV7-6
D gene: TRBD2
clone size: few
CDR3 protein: CASSLLAGYADTQYF
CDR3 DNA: TGTGCCAGCAGCTTATTAGCGGGTTATGCAGATACGCAGTATTTT

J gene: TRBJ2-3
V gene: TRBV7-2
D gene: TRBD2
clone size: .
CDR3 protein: CASLPEPGTSFTQYF
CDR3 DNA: TGTGCCAGCTTGCCCGAGCCCGGGACTAGCTTTACGCAGTATTTT

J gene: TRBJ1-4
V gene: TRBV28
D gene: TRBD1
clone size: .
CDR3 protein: CATGQVGVKLFF
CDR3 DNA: TGTGCCACCGGACAGGTAGGGGTGAAACTGTTTTTT

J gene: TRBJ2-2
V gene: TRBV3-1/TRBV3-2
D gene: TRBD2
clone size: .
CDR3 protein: CASSQDFRGGNTGELFF
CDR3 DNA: TGTGCCAGCAGCCAAGACTTCCGCGGGGGGAACACCGGGGAGCTGTTTTTT

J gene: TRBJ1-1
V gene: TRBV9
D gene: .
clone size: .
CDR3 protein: CASSPVIRLSRVNTEAFF
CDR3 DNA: TGTGCCAGCAGCCCAGTCATTCGACTCTCCAGGGTGAACACTGAAGCTTTCTTT

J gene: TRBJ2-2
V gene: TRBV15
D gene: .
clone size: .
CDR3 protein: CATSSPRRDLTGELFF
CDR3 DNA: TGTGCCACCAGCAGTCCTCGCAGGGATTTAACCGGGGAGCTGTTTTTT

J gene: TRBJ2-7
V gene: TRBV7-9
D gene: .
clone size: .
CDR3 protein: CASSGASEQYF
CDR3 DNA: TGTGCCAGCAGCGGGGCGTCCGAGCAGTACTTC

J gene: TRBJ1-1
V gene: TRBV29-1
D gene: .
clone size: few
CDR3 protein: CSVQRGVSVTEAFF
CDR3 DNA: TGCAGCGTTCAACGGGGGGTTAGCGTCACTGAAGCTTTCTTT

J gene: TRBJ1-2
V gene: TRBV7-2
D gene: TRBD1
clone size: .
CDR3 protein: CASSLDRGGYTF
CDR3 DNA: TGTGCCAGCAGCTTGGACAGGGGCGGCTACACCTTC

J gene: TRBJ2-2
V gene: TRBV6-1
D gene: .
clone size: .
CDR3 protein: CASSEGGRVEGDTGELFF
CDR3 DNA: TGTGCCAGCAGTGAAGGCGGCAGGGTGGAGGGTGATACCGGGGAGCTGTTTTTT

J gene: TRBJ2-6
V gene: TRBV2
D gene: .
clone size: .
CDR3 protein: CANTRGPSGANVLTF
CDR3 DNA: TGTGCCAACACCAGGGGCCCGTCCGGGGCCAACGTCCTGACTTTC

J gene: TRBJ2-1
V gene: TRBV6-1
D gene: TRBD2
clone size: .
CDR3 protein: CASSEDSGEWINEQFF
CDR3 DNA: TGTGCCAGCAGTGAAGATAGCGGGGAGTGGATAAATGAGCAGTTCTTC

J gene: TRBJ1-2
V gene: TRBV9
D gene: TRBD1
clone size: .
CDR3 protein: CASSVLQGANYGYTF
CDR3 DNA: TGTGCCAGCAGCGTACTCCAGGGGGCAAACTATGGCTACACCTTC

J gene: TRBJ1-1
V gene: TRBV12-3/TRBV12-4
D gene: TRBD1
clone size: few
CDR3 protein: CASRTGVHTEAFF
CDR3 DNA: TGTGCCAGCAGGACAGGGGTACACACTGAAGCTTTCTTT

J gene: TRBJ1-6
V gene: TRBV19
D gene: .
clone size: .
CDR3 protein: CASSMRGLNSPLHF
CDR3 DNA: TGTGCCAGTAGTATGAGGGGGTTGAATTCACCCCTCCACTTT

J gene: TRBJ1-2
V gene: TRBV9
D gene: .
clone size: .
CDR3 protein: CASSVAGRNYGYTF
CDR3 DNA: TGTGCCAGCAGCGTCGCAGGGCGGAACTATGGCTACACCTTC

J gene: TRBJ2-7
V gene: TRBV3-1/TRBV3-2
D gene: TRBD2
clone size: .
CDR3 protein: CASSQDRTSGGRWEQYF
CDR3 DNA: TGTGCCAGCAGCCAAGATCGGACTAGCGGGGGGCGGTGGGAGCAGTACTTC

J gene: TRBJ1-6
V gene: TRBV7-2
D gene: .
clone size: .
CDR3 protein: CASSLVGGPDSPLHF
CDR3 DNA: TGTGCCAGCAGCTTAGTGGGGGGGCCCGATTCACCCCTCCACTTT

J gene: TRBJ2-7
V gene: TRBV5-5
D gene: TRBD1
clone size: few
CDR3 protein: CASSLWDRGSYEQYF
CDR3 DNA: TGTGCCAGCAGCTTGTGGGACAGGGGCTCCTACGAGCAGTACTTC

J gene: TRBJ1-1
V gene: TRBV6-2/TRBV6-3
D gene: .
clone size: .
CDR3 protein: CASNPRREHTEAFF
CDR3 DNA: TGTGCCAGCAACCCCCGCCGGGAGCACACTGAAGCTTTCTTT

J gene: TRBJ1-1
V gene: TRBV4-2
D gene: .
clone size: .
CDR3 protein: CASSQGRDTEAFF
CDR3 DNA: TGTGCCAGCAGCCAGGGCAGGGACACTGAAGCTTTCTTT

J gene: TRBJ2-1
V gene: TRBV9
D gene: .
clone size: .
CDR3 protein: CASRGTHNEQFF
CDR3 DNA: TGTGCCAGCAGGGGGACTCACAATGAGCAGTTCTTC

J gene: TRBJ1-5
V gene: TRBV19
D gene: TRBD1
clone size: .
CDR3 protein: CASTGQGTGQPQHF
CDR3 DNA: TGTGCCAGTACGGGACAGGGTACCGGTCAGCCCCAGCATTTT

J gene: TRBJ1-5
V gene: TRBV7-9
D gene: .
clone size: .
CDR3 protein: CASSLAQGINQPQHF
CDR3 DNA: TGTGCCAGCAGCTTAGCGCAGGGAATAAATCAGCCCCAGCATTTT

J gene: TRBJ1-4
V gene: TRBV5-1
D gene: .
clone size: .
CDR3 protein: CASSPQGTNEKLFF
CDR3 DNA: TGCGCCAGCAGCCCACAGGGTACTAATGAAAAACTGTTTTTT

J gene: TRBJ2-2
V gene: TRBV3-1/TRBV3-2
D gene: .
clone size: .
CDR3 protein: CASSHPMISRGNTGELFF
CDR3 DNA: TGTGCCAGCAGCCACCCCATGATAAGCAGGGGAAACACCGGGGAGCTGTTTTTT

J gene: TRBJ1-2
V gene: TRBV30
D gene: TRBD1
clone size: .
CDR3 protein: CAWRTGANYGYTF
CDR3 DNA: TGTGCCTGGAGGACAGGGGCCAACTATGGCTACACCTTC

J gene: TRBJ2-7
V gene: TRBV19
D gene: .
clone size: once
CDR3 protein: CASSAGIAEAVDEQYF
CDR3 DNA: TGTGCCAGTAGCGCAGGGATAGCGGAAGCGGTCGACGAGCAGTACTTC

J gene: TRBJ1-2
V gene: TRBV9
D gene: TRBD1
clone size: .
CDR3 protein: CASSSPTGGIYGYTF
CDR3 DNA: TGTGCCAGCAGCAGCCCGACAGGGGGCATCTATGGCTACACCTTC

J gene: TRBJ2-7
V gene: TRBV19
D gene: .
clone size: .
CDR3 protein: CASSISRATHEQYF
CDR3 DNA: TGTGCCAGTAGTATAAGCAGGGCAACACACGAGCAGTACTTC